This TCR beta chain was identified during a study of CD8 T cells in Susac syndrome. This clonotype was detected only once. V lost 0 bases, J lost 8 bases, and 10 bases stayed unmatched. The CDR3 runs 16 residues. Germline V CDR1 and CDR2: SEHNR, FQNEAQ (reference sequence). Reverse transcription used about 0.45 to 1 ug RNA and random hexamers. Across 54 Vbeta and 13 Jbeta, immunoSEQ multiplex PCR amplified TCR beta CDR3. TCRdb processed the immunoSEQ multiplex PCR reads anew with MiXCR; each CDR3 protein has one entry. The sample has roughly 150,000 distinct CDR3 sequences; roughly 94% are singletons. Through negative isolation, CD4+ and CD8+ T cells were obtained, while TEMRA cells were enriched using FACS.

Sequencing was carried out using CD8+ T cells from PBMCs. The chain is built from TRBV7-9 and TRBJ1-5, with 7 positions matching TRBD1. This sequence was found in a human donor with Susac syndrome. The DNA for the CDR3 is TGTGCCAGCAGCTTAGCGTCCTCAGGGGGAGGTGAGCCCCAGCATTTT. This encodes CASSLASSGGGEPQHF.